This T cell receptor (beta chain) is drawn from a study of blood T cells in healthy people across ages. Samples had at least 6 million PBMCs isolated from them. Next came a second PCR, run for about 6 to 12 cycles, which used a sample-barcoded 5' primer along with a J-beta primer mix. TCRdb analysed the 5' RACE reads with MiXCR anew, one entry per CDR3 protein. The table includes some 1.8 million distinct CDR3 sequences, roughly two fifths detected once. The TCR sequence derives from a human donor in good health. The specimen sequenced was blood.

The CDR3 sequence: CASSMELQGFSYNEQFF. The DNA of the CDR3 is TGTGCCAGCAGCATGGAACTCCAGGGGTTCTCCTACAATGAGCAGTTCTTC. This chain uses TRBV5-5 with TRBJ2-1, with a weak D call TRBD1 (6 bases). Trimming took 4 bases from V and 0 from J, leaving 17 bases between them. Germline CDR1 is SGHKS and CDR2 is YYEKEE (reference sequence). The CDR3 covers 17 residues. The full variable domain, with the rest looked up from reference TRBV5-5 and TRBJ2-1, is DAGVTQSPTHLIKTRGQQVTLRCSPISGHKSVSWYQQVLGQGPQFIFQYYEKEERGRGNFPDRFSARQFPNYSSELNVNALLLGDSALYLCASSMELQGFSYNEQFFGPGTRLTVL.